This TCR beta chain was sequenced in a study of metastatic and nonmetastatic thyroid tumors. This clone was seen a few times. All patients were treatment-naive before thyroid surgery. The CDR3 sequence is 12 residues long. Germline V CDR1 and CDR2: WNHNN, SYGVQD (reference sequence). V was shortened by 2 bases and J by 4 bases, with 6 bases between the two germline ends. MiXCR re-clonotyped the PCR reads for TCRdb. This table holds approximately 3,800 clones, around a third found once. Sequencing was performed on adjacent normal tissue. The TCR was taken from a female donor with papillary thyroid cancer or a benign thyroid nodule (not recorded which). Some clones in this sample may be carry-over from other donors' samples. V usage is TRBV10-1 and J usage is TRBJ2-7; D is uncertain. Written as DNA, the CDR3 is TGCGCCAGCAGTGAGACCGGATACGAGCAGTACTTC. Translated: CASSETGYEQYF.